This T cell receptor beta chain was found in a study of T cells in women clearing cervical HPV infection. The assay was immunoSEQ multiplex PCR, and TCRdb's table has in-frame clones only and misses some. In all, the sample yields tens of thousands of clones. The germline gives CDR1 MNHNS, CDR2 SASEGT. The length of the CDR3 is 17 residues. The V end was cut by 2 bases, the J end by 0 bases, with 16 bases between. About this clone: The read halts 3 residues ahead of the CDR3 end, with the missing end drawn from the germline J gene.

This chain uses TRBV6-1 with TRBJ1-1; D may be TRBD1 (5 bases). Input material: blood buffy coat. This receptor was taken from a woman aged 18 to 75 with a cervical HPV16 infection that either progressed to CIN3+ or cleared (not recorded which). The CDR3 protein is CASSESLAGQVNTEAFF. CDR3 bases read: TGTGCCAGCAGTGAAAGTCTGGCAGGGCAGGTGAACACTGAA.